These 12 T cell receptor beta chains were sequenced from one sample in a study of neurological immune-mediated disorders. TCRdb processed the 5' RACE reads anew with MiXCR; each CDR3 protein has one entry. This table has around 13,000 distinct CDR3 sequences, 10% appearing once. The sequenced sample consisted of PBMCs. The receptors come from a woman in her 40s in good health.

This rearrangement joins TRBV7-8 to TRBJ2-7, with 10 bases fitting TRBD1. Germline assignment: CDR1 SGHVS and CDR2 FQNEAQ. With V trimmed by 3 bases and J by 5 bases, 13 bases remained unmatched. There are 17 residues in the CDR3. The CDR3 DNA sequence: TGTGCCAGCAGCTTCACATCCGGGACAGGGGCGGCGGACGAGCAGTACTTC. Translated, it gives CASSFTSGTGAADEQYF.

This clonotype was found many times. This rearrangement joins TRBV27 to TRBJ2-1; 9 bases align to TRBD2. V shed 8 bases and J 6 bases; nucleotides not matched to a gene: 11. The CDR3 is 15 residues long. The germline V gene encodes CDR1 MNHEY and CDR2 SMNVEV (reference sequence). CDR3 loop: CASAYRGGALNEQFF. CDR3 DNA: TGTGCCAGCGCGTATCGCGGGGGGGCCCTCAATGAGCAGTTCTTC.

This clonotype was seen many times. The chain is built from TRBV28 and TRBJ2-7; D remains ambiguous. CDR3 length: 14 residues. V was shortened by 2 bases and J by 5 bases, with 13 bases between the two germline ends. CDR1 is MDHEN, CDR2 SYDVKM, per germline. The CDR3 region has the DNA TGTGCCAGCAGTTTAGCACAGTCGATCCACGAGCAGTACTTC. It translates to CASSLAQSIHEQYF.

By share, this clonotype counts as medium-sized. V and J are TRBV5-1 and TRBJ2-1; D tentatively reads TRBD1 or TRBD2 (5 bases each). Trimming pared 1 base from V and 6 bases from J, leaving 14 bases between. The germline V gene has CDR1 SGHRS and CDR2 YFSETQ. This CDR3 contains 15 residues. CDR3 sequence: CASSLPREGGNEQFF. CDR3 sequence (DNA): TGCGCCAGCAGCTTGCCCAGGGAAGGAGGCAATGAGCAGTTCTTC.

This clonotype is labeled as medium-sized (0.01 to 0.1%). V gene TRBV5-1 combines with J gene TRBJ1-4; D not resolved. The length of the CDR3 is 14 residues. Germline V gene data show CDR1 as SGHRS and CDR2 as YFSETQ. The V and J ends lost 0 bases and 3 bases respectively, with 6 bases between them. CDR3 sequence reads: CASSLASANEKLFF. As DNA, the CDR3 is TGCGCCAGCAGCTTGGCAAGTGCTAATGAAAAACTGTTTTTT.

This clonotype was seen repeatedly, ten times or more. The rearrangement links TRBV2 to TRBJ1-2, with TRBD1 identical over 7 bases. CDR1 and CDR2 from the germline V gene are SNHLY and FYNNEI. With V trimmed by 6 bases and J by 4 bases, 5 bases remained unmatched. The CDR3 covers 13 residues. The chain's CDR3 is CASRGDSPYGYTF. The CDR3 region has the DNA TGTGCCAGCAGGGGGGACAGCCCCTATGGCTACACCTTC.

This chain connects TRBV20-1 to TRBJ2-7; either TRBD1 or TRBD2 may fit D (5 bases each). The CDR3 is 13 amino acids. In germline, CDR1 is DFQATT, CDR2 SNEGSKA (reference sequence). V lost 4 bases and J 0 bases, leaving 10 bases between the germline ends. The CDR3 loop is CSAILGDSYEQYF. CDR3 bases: TGCAGTGCTATATTGGGGGACTCCTACGAGCAGTACTTC.

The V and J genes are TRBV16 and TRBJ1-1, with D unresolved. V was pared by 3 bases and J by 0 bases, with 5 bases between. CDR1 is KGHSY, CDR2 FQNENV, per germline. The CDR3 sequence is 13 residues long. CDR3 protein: CASSQSVNTEAFF. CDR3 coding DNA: TGTGCCAGCAGCCAGTCGGTGAACACTGAAGCTTTCTTT.

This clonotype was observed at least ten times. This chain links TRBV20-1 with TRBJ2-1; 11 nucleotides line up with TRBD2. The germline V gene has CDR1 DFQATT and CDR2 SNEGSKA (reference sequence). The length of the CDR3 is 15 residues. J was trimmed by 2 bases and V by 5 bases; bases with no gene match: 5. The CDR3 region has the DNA TGCAGTGCTCGGGGTAGCGGGGGGGCCTACAATGAGCAGTTCTTC. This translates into CSARGSGGAYNEQFF.

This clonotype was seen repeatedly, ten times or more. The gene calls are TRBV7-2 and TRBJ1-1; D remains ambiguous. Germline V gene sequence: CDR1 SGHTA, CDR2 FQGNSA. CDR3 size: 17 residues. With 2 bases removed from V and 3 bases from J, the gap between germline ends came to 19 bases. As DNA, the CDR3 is TGTGCCAGCAGCTTACGGGGTCCCGCCTTCCGGGACACTGAAGCTTTCTTT. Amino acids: CASSLRGPAFRDTEAFF.

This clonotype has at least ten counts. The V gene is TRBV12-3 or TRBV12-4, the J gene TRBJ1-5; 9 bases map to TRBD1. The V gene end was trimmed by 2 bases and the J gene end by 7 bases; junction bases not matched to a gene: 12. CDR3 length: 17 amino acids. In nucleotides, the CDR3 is TGTGCCAGCAGTTTAATCGGGACAGGGAACCTAAAACAGCCCCAGCATTTT. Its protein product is CASSLIGTGNLKQPQHF.

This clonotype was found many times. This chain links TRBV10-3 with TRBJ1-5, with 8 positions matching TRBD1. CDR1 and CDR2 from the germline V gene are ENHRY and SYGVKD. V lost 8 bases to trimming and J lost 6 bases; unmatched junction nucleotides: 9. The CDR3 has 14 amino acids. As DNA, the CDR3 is TGTGCCATCGGACAGGGAAAGAATAGTCAGCCCCAGCATTTT. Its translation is CAIGQGKNSQPQHF.